Below, one TCR beta chain is given with its context. Method: immunoSEQ multiplex PCR; TCRdb's copy keeps in-frame clones and lacks some. The table records roughly 1,500,000 clones, just under 99% of them present only once. Trimming stripped 9 bases from V and 4 bases from J, with 13 bases between. CDR3 size: 13 residues. Germline-derived CDR1 and CDR2 are MNHNS and SASEGT. The sample comes from a study of shared clonotypes between healthy human individuals. Sequencing used naive CD4+ T cells sorted from blood. The subset is: CD45RA+ positively selected. The receptor's source is a man younger than 45 in good health. The genes are TRBV6-1 and TRBJ2-1, with a tentative D call TRBD1 (5 bases). The CDR3 sequence: CASLPDRYNEQFF. In DNA form, the CDR3 reads TGTGCCAGTCTGCCCGACAGATACAATGAGCAGTTCTTC.